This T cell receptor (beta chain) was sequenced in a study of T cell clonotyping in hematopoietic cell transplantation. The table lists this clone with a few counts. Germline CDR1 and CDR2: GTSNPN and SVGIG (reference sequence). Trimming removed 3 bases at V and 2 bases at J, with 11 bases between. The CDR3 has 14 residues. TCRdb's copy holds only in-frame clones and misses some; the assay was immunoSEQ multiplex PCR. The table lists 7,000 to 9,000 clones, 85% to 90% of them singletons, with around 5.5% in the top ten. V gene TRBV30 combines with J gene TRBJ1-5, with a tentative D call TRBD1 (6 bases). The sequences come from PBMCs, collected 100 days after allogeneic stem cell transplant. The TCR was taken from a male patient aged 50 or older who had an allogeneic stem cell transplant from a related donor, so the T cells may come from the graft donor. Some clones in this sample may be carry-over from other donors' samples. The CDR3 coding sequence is TGTGCCTGGAGCAGGGGTTCGGGCAATCAGCCCCAGCATTTT. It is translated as CAWSRGSGNQPQHF.